This entry describes one TCR beta chain. The antigen is not known. This CDR3 region has 16 residues. The junction had 12 bases not matched to a gene; V was cut back by 5 bases and J by 5 bases. CDR1 SGHVS and CDR2 FQNEAQ come from the germline V gene. This entry comes from a study of T cell repertoires in cytomegalovirus infection. The overall study: Selection of CMV epitopes for the study included recently identified HLA-C-restricted and well-studied HLA-B-restricted ones.

Study results and limitations: Summed frequency of public TCR beta families distinguished CMV carriers with the relevant HLA. Predominance within the ex vivo response was attributable to HLA-C-restricted CMV-specific TCR beta clonotypes.

From the reads, TCRdb called clonotypes with MiXCR, one entry per CDR3 protein. The table lists 650,000 to 900,000 distinct CDR3 sequences, roughly 33% of them singletons. J is TRBJ2-5 and V is TRBV7-8, with TRBD2 matching over 9 bases. The TCR comes from a human donor in good health (CMV status not recorded). Some clones in this sample may be carry-over from other donors' samples. The specimen was cultured CD8+ T cells from PBMCs, collected from culture after CMV antigen stimulation. CDR3 coding DNA: TGTGCCAGCAGCCCTGCGGGGGGGCCGTTTAGGGAGACCCAGTACTTC. Translating gives CASSPAGGPFRETQYF.